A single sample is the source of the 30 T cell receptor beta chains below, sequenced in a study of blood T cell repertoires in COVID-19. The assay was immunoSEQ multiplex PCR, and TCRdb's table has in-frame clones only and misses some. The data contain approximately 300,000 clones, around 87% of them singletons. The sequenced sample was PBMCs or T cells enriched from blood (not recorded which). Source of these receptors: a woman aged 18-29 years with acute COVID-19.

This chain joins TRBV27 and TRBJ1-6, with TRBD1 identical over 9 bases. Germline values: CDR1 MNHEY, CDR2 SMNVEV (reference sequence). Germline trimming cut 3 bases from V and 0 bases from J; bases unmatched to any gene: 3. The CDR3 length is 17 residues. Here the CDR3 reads CASSLNRGPSYNSPLHF. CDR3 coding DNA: TGTGCCAGCAGTTTGAACAGGGGGCCCTCCTATAATTCACCCCTCCACTTT.

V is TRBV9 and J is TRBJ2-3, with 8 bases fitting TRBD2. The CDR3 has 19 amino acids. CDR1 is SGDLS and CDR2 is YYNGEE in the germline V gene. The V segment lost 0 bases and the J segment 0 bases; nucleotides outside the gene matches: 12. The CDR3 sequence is CASSVAWASGSTSTDTQYF. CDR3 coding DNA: TGTGCCAGCAGCGTAGCTTGGGCTAGCGGGTCAACTAGCACAGATACGCAGTATTTT.

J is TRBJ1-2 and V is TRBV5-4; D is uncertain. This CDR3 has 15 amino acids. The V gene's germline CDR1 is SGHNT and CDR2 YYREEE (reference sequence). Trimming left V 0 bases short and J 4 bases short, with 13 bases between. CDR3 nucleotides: TGTGCCAGCAGCTTGGACACCTTGATTGGCTATGGCTACACCTTC. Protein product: CASSLDTLIGYGYTF.

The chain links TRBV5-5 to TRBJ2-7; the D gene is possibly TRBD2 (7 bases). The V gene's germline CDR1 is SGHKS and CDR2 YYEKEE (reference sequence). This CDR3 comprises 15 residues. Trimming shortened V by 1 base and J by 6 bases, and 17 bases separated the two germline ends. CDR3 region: CASSLWAAGEGEQYF. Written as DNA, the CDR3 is TGTGCCAGCAGCTTGTGGGCAGCAGGGGAGGGCGAGCAGTACTTC.

CDR3 nucleotides: TGTGCCAGCAGGGGGACAGGGGAGATGAACACTGAAGCTTTCTTT. It specifies CASRGTGEMNTEAFF. The J gene is TRBJ1-1, the V gene TRBV28, with 10 nucleotides matching TRBD1. Germline V gene data show CDR1 as MDHEN and CDR2 as SYDVKM. This CDR3 contains 15 residues. The trim removed 6 bases at V and 0 bases at J, leaving 4 bases unmatched.

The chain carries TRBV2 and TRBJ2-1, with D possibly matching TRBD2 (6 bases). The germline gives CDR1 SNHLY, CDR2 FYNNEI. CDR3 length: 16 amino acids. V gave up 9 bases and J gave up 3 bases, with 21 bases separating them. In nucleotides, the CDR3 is TGTGCCAGTCAGGCGCGGCGGGATAATCTCTACAATGAGCAGTTCTTC. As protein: CASQARRDNLYNEQFF.

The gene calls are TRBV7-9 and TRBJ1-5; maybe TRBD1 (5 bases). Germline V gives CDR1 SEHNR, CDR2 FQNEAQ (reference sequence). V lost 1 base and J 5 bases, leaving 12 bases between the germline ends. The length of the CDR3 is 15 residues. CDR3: CASSLGEGPDQPQHF. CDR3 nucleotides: TGTGCCAGCAGCTTAGGGGAGGGGCCCGATCAGCCCCAGCATTTT.

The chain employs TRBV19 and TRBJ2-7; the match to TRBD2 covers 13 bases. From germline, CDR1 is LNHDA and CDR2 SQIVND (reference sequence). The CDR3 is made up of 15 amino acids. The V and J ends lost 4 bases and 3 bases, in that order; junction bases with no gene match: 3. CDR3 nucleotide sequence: TGTGCCAGTAGTACCGGGACTAGCGGGAACTACGAGCAGTACTTC. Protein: CASSTGTSGNYEQYF.

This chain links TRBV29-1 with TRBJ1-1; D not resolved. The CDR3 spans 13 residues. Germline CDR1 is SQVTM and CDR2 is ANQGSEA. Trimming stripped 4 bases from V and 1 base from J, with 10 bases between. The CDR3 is CSVVGQANTEAFF. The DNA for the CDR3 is TGCAGCGTTGTTGGGCAGGCGAACACTGAAGCTTTCTTT.

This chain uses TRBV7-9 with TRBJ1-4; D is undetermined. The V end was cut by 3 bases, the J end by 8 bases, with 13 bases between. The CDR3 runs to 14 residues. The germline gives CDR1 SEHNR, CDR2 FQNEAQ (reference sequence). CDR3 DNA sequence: TGTGCCAGCAGCTTGTTAAGCTCTGCCGAAAAACTGTTTTTT. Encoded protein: CASSLLSSAEKLFF.

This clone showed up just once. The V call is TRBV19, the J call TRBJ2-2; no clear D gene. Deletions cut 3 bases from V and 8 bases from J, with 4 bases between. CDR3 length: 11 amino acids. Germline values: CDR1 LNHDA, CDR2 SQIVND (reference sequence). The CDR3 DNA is TGTGCCAGTAGTATGAGTGGGGAGCTGTTTTTT. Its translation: CASSMSGELFF.

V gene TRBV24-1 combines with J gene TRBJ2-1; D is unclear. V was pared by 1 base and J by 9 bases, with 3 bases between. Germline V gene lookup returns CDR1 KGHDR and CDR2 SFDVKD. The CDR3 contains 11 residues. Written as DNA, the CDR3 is TGTGCCACCAGTGATTTACTTGAGCAGTTCTTC. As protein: CATSDLLEQFF.

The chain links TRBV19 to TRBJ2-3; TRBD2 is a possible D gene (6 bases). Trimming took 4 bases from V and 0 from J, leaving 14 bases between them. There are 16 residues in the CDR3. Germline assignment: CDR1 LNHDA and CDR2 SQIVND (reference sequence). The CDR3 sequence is CASSTRLAGSTDTQYF. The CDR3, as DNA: TGTGCCAGTAGTACCCGACTGGCGGGAAGCACAGATACGCAGTATTTT. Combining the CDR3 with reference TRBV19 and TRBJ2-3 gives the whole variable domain DGGITQSPKYLFRKEGQNVTLSCEQNLNHDAMYWYRQDPGQGLRLIYYSQIVNDFQKGDIAEGYSVSREKKESFPLTVTSAQKNPTAFYLCASSTRLAGSTDTQYFGPGTRLTVL.

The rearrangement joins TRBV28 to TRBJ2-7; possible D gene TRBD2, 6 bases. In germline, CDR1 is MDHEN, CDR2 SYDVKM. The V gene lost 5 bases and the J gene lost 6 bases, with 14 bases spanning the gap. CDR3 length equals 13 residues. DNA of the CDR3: TGTGCCAGCAGTCAATTGCAGGGAGGCGAGCAGTACTTC. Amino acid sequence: CASSQLQGGEQYF. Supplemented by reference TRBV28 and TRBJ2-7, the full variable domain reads DVKVTQSSRYLVKRTGEKVFLECVQDMDHENMFWYRQDPGLGLRLIYFSYDVKMKEKGDIPEGYSVSREKKERFSLILESASTNQTSMYLCASSQLQGGEQYFGPGTRLTVT.

The CDR3 nucleotides read TGTGCCAGTAGTATCCGGCCACTAGCGGGATCGTACGAGCAGTACTTC. Its translation is CASSIRPLAGSYEQYF. V is TRBV19 and J is TRBJ2-7, with 10 bases fitting TRBD2. The CDR3 has 16 residues. J was trimmed by 4 bases and V by 3 bases; bases with no gene match: 9. Per the germline V gene, CDR1 is LNHDA and CDR2 is SQIVND (reference sequence).

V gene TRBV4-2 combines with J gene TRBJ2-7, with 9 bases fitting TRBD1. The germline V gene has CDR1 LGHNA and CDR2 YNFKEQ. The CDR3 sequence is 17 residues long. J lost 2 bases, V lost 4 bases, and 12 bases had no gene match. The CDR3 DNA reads TGTGCCAGCAGCCCCCGGGACAGGGTAAGTATAACCTACGAGCAGTACTTC. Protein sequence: CASSPRDRVSITYEQYF.

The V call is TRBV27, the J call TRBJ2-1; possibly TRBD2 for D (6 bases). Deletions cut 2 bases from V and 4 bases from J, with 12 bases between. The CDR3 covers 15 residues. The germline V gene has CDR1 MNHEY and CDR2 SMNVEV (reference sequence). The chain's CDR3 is CASSLIGSGYNEQFF. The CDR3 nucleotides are TGTGCCAGCAGTTTAATCGGGAGCGGTTACAATGAGCAGTTCTTC.

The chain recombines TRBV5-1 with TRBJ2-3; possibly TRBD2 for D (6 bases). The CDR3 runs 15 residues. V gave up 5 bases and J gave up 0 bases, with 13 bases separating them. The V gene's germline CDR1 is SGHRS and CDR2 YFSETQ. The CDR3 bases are TGCGCCAGCAGGAAACTAGCCCGTAGCACAGATACGCAGTATTTT. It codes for CASRKLARSTDTQYF.

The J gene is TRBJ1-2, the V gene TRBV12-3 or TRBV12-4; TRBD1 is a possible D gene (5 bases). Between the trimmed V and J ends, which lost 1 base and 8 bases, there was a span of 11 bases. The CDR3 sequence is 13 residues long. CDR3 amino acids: CASSLGGGGGYTF. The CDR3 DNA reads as TGTGCCAGCAGTTTAGGTGGGGGAGGCGGCTACACCTTC.

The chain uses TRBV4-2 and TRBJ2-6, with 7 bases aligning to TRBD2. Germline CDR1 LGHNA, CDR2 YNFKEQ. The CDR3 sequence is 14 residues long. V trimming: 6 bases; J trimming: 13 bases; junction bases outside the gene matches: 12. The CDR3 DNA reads TGTGCCAGCAGGGGAGGGAGCGAACCTCGGGTCCTGACTTTC. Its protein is CASRGGSEPRVLTF.

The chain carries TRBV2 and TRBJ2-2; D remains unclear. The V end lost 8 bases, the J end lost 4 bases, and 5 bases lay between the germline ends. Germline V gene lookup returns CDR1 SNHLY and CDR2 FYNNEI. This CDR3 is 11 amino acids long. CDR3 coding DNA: TGTGCCAGCCTCGGCACCGGGGAGCTGTTTTTT. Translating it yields CASLGTGELFF.

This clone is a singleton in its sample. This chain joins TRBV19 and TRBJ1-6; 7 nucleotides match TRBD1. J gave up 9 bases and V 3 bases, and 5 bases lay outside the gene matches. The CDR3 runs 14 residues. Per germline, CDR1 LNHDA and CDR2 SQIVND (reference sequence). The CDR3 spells CASSIRTGISPLHF. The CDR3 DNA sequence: TGTGCCAGTAGTATTCGGACAGGCATTTCACCCCTCCACTTT.

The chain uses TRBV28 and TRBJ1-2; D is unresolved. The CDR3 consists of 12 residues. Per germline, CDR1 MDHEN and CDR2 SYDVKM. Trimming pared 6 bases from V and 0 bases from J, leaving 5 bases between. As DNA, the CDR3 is TGTGCCAGCAGACAGTCTAACTATGGCTACACCTTC. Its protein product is CASRQSNYGYTF.

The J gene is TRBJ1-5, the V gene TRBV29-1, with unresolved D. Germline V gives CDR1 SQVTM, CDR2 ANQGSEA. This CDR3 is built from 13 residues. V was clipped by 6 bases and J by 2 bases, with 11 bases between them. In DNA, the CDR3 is TGCAGCGTGGCCCGGGAGGGCAATCAGCCCCAGCATTTT. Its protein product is CSVAREGNQPQHF.

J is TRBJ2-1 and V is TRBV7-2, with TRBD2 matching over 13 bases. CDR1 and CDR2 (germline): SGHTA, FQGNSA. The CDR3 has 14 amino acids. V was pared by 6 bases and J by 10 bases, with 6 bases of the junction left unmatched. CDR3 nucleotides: TGTGCCAGCAGACTAGCGGGAGGGTTACGGGAGCAGTTCTTC. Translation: CASRLAGGLREQFF.

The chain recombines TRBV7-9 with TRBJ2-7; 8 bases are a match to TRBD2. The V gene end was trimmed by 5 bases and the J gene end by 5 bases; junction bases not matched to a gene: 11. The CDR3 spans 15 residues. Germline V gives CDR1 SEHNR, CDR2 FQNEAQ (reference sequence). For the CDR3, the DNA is TGTGCCAGCAGCCCCCTGCGGGGGGAGGTTAACGAGCAGTACTTC. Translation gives CASSPLRGEVNEQYF. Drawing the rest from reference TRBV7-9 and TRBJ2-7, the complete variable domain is DTGVSQNPRHKITKRGQNVTFRCDPISEHNRLYWYRQTLGQGPEFLTYFQNEAQLEKSRLLSDRFSAERPKGSFSTLEIQRTEQGDSAMYLCASSPLRGEVNEQYFGPGTRLTVT.

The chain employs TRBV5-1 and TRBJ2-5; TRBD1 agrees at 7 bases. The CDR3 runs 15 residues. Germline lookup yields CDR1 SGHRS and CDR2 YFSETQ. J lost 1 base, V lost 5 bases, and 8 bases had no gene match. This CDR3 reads CASSLTGSPQETQYF. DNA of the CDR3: TGCGCCAGCAGTCTGACAGGGTCGCCCCAAGAGACCCAGTACTTC.

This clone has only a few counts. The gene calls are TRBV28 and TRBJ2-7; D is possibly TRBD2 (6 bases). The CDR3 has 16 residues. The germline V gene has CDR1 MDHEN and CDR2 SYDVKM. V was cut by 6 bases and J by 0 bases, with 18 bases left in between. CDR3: CASSPVEGTGSYEQYF. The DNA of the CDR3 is TGTGCCAGCAGCCCCGTGGAGGGGACGGGCTCCTACGAGCAGTACTTC.

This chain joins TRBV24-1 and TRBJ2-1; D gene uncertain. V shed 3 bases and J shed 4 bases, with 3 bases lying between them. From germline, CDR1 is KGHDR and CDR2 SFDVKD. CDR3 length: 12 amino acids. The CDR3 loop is CATSDPYNEQFF. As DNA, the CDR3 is TGTGCCACCAGTGATCCATACAATGAGCAGTTCTTC.

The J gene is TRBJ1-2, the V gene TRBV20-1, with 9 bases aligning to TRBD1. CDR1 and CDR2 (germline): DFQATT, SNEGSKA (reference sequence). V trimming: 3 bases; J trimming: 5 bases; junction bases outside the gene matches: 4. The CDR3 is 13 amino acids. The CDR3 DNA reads TGCAGTGCTAGTCCCGGGACAGGGTATGGCTACACCTTC. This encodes CSASPGTGYGYTF.